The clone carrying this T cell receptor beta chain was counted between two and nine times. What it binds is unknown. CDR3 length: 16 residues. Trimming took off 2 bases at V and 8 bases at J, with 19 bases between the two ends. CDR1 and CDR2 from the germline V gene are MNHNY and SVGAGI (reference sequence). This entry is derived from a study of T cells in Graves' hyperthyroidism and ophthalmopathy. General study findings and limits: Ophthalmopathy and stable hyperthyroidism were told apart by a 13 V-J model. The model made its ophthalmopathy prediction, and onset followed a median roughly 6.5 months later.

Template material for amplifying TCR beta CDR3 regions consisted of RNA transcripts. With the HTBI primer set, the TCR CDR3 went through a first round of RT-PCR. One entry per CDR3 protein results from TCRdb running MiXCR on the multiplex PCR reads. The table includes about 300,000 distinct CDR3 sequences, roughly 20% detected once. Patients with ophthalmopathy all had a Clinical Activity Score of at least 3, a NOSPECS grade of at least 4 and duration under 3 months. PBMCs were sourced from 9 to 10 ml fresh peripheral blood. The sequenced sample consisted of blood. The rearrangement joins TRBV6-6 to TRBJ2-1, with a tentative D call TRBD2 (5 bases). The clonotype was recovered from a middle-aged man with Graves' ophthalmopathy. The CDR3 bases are TGTGCCAGCAGTTACCGATCGGCAGGAGGTTTGGATGAGCAGTTCTTC. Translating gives CASSYRSAGGLDEQFF.